Listed below are T cell receptor beta chains from one sample, sequenced in a study of T cells after yellow fever vaccination. From the 5' RACE reads, TCRdb called clonotypes with MiXCR, one entry per CDR3 protein. The sample has a few hundred thousand distinct CDR3 sequences; 8% to 9.5% are singletons. The sequenced sample was PBMCs, obtained roughly 46 days after the first yellow fever vaccination. The receptors come from a man aged 18-30 years who received the YFV17D yellow fever vaccine. The CDR3 runs from the conserved cysteine through the conserved F or W. Each record gives: D gene, V gene, J gene, clone size, CDR3 DNA, CDR3 protein. The D gene is left open where the match is weak. Rows may omit the clone size; those that give it use once, few, many or a size class.

NA,TRBV15,TRBJ1-5,few,TGTGCCACCAGCAGAGTAGAAGGAGTCGGCGGGCATCAGCCCCAGCATTTT,CATSRVEGVGGHQPQHF
NA,TRBV13,TRBJ2-7,NA,TGTGCCAGCAGCTATATTAGCGGACCCTACGAGCAGTACTTC,CASSYISGPYEQYF
NA,TRBV18,TRBJ1-6,few,TGTGCCAGCTCACCGGAAGTAAATTCACCCCTCCACTTT,CASSPEVNSPLHF
NA,TRBV7-9,TRBJ2-1,NA,TGTGCCAGCAGCTTACGCCAGCGGACCTACAATGAGCAGTTCTTC,CASSLRQRTYNEQFF
NA,TRBV3-1,TRBJ1-1,NA,TGTGCCAGCAGCCTCGCCCAGACCAACACTGAAGCTTTCTTT,CASSLAQTNTEAFF
NA,TRBV28,TRBJ2-5,NA,TGTGCCAGCAGTTTACCCGACAATACCCAGTACTTC,CASSLPDNTQYF
NA,TRBV4-3,TRBJ2-7,NA,TGCGCCAGCAGCGCCCGGGACGGAGACGCCTACGAGCAGTACTTC,CASSARDGDAYEQYF
NA,TRBV6-5,TRBJ1-1,NA,TGTGCCAGCAGTTACCTTAACCCCGACGGGGGCAGTGAAGCTTTCTTT,CASSYLNPDGGSEAFF
TRBD1,TRBV7-2,TRBJ2-2,few,TGTGCCAGCAGCTTAGGGGCAGGGGGCACCGGGGAGCTGTTTTTT,CASSLGAGGTGELFF
NA,TRBV5-1,TRBJ2-1,few,TGCGCCAGCAGCTTGGTAGGAGACTACAATGAGCAGTTCTTC,CASSLVGDYNEQFF
TRBD2,TRBV5-4,TRBJ2-5,few,TGTGCCAGCAGCCCCAGCGGGGACCGGCGGGAGACCCAGTACTTC,CASSPSGDRRETQYF
NA,TRBV5-4,TRBJ1-2,few,TGTGCCAGCAGCCCGACAACGTTAGAGGGGTATGGCTACACCTTC,CASSPTTLEGYGYTF
TRBD2,TRBV6-1,TRBJ2-5,many,TGTGCCAGCAGTCTTCTAGCGGTACAAGAGACCCAGTACTTC,CASSLLAVQETQYF
NA,TRBV30,TRBJ1-1,many,TGTGCCTGGTCCGAGGACCCCCAGAGGTACACTGAAGCTTTCTTT,CAWSEDPQRYTEAFF
NA,TRBV7-5,TRBJ2-5,NA,TGTGGCTCTGTGCCACCTGCCCGTGAACAAAAGCGGGGGGGACAAGAGACCCAGTACTTC,CGSVPPAREQKRGGQETQYF
NA,TRBV6-5,TRBJ2-5,many,TGTGCCAGCAGTTACTCAGGGTTAGAGACCCAGTACTTC,CASSYSGLETQYF
NA,TRBV6-2/TRBV6-3,TRBJ2-3,few,TGTGCCAGCAGTTACGCGCGCACAGATACGCAGTATTTT,CASSYARTDTQYF
TRBD2,TRBV20-1,TRBJ2-3,NA,TGCAGTGCTAGAGATCCCCGGGGACTAGCGGGGCCCACAGATACGCAGTATTTT,CSARDPRGLAGPTDTQYF
TRBD1,TRBV9,TRBJ1-4,NA,TGTACCAGCAGCGCGTACGGGACAGCTGGCGAAAAACTGTTTTTT,CTSSAYGTAGEKLFF
NA,TRBV5-1,TRBJ1-5,few,TGCGCCAGCAGCTTGGGTGACTCCGATCAGCCCCAGCATTTT,CASSLGDSDQPQHF
NA,TRBV12-3/TRBV12-4,TRBJ1-5,NA,TGTGCCAGCAGTTTTGGGTCCAGCAATCAGCCCCAGCATTTT,CASSFGSSNQPQHF
NA,TRBV5-6,TRBJ2-5,NA,TGTGCCAGCAGTATAGCGAAGGAGACCCAGTACTTC,CASSIAKETQYF
NA,TRBV29-1,TRBJ2-3,many,TGCAGCGTTTCAGGACAGAGAACGCAGTATTTT,CSVSGQRTQYF
TRBD2,TRBV7-3,TRBJ2-3,NA,TGTGCCAGCAGCCTCGAACCTAGCGGGGGGGCCAGAATAGATACGCAGTATTTT,CASSLEPSGGARIDTQYF
NA,TRBV6-2/TRBV6-3,TRBJ2-5,NA,TGTGCCAGCAGTTATATGGGTAGCGGACTCCAAGAGACCCAGTACTTC,CASSYMGSGLQETQYF
NA,TRBV20-1,TRBJ1-2,few,TGCAGTGCCCCTCTCGAAGGTCCCGCTCGAGCTAACTATGGCTACACCTTC,CSAPLEGPARANYGYTF
TRBD2,TRBV3-1,TRBJ2-1,NA,TGTGCCAGCAGCCAAGGCCTGACTAGCGGGGGGGCCCCATCCTACAATGAGCAGTTCTTC,CASSQGLTSGGAPSYNEQFF
NA,TRBV4-1,TRBJ1-5,NA,TGCGCCAGCAGCCAAGCGCGAGGGTATAGCAATCAGCCCCAGCATTTT,CASSQARGYSNQPQHF
NA,TRBV7-2,TRBJ1-5,NA,TGTGCCAGCAGCTTAGTATCTCAGAATCAGCCCCAGCATTTT,CASSLVSQNQPQHF
NA,TRBV15,TRBJ1-4,NA,TGTGCCACCAGCAGAGTGGGCCAGGGGTATGAAAAACTGTTTTTT,CATSRVGQGYEKLFF
NA,TRBV27,TRBJ1-5,many,TGTGCCAGCAGTTTTAGGGGGGGGAATCAGCCCCAGCATTTT,CASSFRGGNQPQHF
NA,TRBV12-3/TRBV12-4,TRBJ1-4,few,TGTGCCAGCAGTTTACAGGCGATTAATGAAAAACTGTTTTTT,CASSLQAINEKLFF
NA,TRBV2,TRBJ2-7,few,TGTGCCAGCAGTGAAGGGTCGCGGTCGGGGGACTCCTACGAGCAGTACTTC,CASSEGSRSGDSYEQYF
NA,TRBV6-1,TRBJ2-7,NA,TGTGCCAGCAGAAGAGCCTGGGACATGGGATCCTACGAGCAGTACTTC,CASRRAWDMGSYEQYF
NA,TRBV7-2,TRBJ1-1,NA,TGTGCCAGCAATCTGCAAGGGGCACGGACTGAAGCTTTCTTT,CASNLQGARTEAFF
NA,TRBV18,TRBJ2-5,many,TGTGCCAGCTCACCAAGGGCGGTTCGGGAGACCCAGTACTTC,CASSPRAVRETQYF
NA,TRBV5-6,TRBJ1-2,NA,TGTGCCAGCAGCCCCAGGGTGAACTATGGCTACACCTTC,CASSPRVNYGYTF
NA,TRBV5-1,TRBJ1-1,NA,TGCGCCAGCCGGGACACGTTCTCCACTGAAGCTTTCTTT,CASRDTFSTEAFF
NA,TRBV25-1,TRBJ2-6,few,TGTGCCAGCCACTCTGGGGCCAACGTCCTGACTTTC,CASHSGANVLTF
NA,TRBV15,TRBJ2-1,few,TGTGCCACCAGCAGAGGTGGCGCGGTATACAATGAGCAGTTCTTC,CATSRGGAVYNEQFF
NA,TRBV7-9,TRBJ1-2,few,TGTGCCAGCAGCCCCACAGGGAAGGACAATGGCTACACCTTC,CASSPTGKDNGYTF
NA,TRBV7-3,TRBJ2-7,many,TGTGCCAGCAGCTTCGGAGACAGCTACGAGCAGTACTTC,CASSFGDSYEQYF
TRBD1,TRBV18,TRBJ1-1,few,TGTGCCAGCTCACCGCGGACAGGGAAGGGGAGTGAAGCTTTCTTT,CASSPRTGKGSEAFF
NA,TRBV7-9,TRBJ2-5,few,TGTGCCAGCAGCTCTCACAGGGTCCTCCAAGAGACCCAGTACTTC,CASSSHRVLQETQYF
NA,TRBV5-1,TRBJ2-2,few,TGCGCCAGCAGCTTGTGGTTGGAAGGTCCCGGGGAGCTGTTTTTT,CASSLWLEGPGELFF
TRBD2,TRBV6-4,TRBJ2-1,NA,TGTGCCAGCAGTGACGGTAGCGGGAGCTACAATGAGCAGTTCTTC,CASSDGSGSYNEQFF
NA,TRBV5-1,TRBJ1-6,NA,TGCGCCAGCAGCTTGGGAGCAGGGGAATCACCCCTCCACTTT,CASSLGAGESPLHF
TRBD1,TRBV12-3/TRBV12-4,TRBJ2-1,few,TGTGCCAGCAGTCTCGGGACAGGGGGGTTGGATGAGCAGTTCTTC,CASSLGTGGLDEQFF
NA,TRBV5-4,TRBJ1-1,many,TGCGCCAGCAGCCGGGGGGACACTGAAGCTTTCTTT,CASSRGDTEAFF
TRBD2,TRBV30,TRBJ2-1,few,TGTGCCTGGACTAGCGGGACTCACAATGAGCAGTTCTTC,CAWTSGTHNEQFF
NA,TRBV5-6,TRBJ2-6,NA,TGTGCCAGCATCTGGAGCTCTGGGGCCAACGTCCTGACTTTC,CASIWSSGANVLTF
NA,TRBV5-4,TRBJ1-1,NA,TGTGCCAGCAGCCCTATCGGAGAGGTCGACACTGAAGCTTTCTTT,CASSPIGEVDTEAFF
NA,TRBV6-1,TRBJ2-3,NA,TGTGCCAGCAGTCCCCGGGAGTATAGCACAGATACGCAGTATTTT,CASSPREYSTDTQYF
NA,TRBV5-6,TRBJ1-5,many,TGTGCCAGCAGCTTGGGTGCGGGGGCTCGCAATCAGCCCCAGCATTTT,CASSLGAGARNQPQHF
TRBD1,TRBV7-8,TRBJ1-3,medium-sized,TGTGCCAGCAGCTTAGTGGGGACAGGGGTCTATGACACCATATATTTT,CASSLVGTGVYDTIYF
NA,TRBV7-9,TRBJ2-5,few,TGTGCCAGCAGCTTAACACAGGTGGTCGAGACCCAGTACTTC,CASSLTQVVETQYF
NA,TRBV18,TRBJ1-5,many,TGTGCCAGCACACGGGATAGCAATCAGCCCCAGCATTTT,CASTRDSNQPQHF